The rows below give T cell receptor beta chains drawn from one sample of a study of follicular helper T cells after annual influenza vaccination. TCRdb keeps only in-frame clones here, not all; method: immunoSEQ multiplex PCR. In the table there are roughly 10,000 clones, 80% of which are singletons. The specimen comprised CXCR5+ CD38- circulating T follicular helper cells from blood, sampled on the day of influenza vaccination. These receptors originate from an adult who received the influenza vaccine. CDR3s include the opening cysteine and the closing phenylalanine or tryptophan. The order of the fields is clone size, J gene, D gene, V gene, CDR3 protein, CDR3 DNA. D genes are given only for firm matches. The size of a clone is reported for some rows only, either as once, few or many, or as a class for expanded clones.

size: NA
J: TRBJ1-4
D: NA
V: TRBV5-6
CDR3: CASSLGTDNEKLFF
DNA: TGTGCCAGCAGCTTGGGGACAGATAATGAAAAACTGTTTTTT

size: NA
J: TRBJ1-1
D: NA
V: TRBV9
CDR3: CASSVGGRAEAFF
DNA: TGTGCCAGCAGCGTAGGGGGTCGGGCTGAAGCTTTCTTT

size: NA
J: TRBJ1-4
D: NA
V: TRBV28
CDR3: CASSGQPEKLFF
DNA: TGTGCCAGCAGCGGACAGCCTGAAAAACTGTTTTTT

size: NA
J: TRBJ2-1
D: NA
V: TRBV10-3
CDR3: CAIRRDGGHEQFF
DNA: TGTGCCATCAGAAGGGATGGGGGGCATGAGCAGTTCTTC

size: NA
J: TRBJ2-5
D: NA
V: TRBV7-8
CDR3: CASSLVQGYQETQYF
DNA: TGTGCCAGCAGCTTAGTTCAGGGTTACCAAGAGACCCAGTACTTC

size: NA
J: TRBJ2-7
D: NA
V: TRBV21-1
CDR3: CASPEPGSSYEQYF
DNA: TGTGCCAGCCCAGAGCCAGGGAGCTCCTACGAGCAGTACTTC

size: NA
J: TRBJ1-2
D: NA
V: TRBV7-9
CDR3: CASSLGNSNYGYTF
DNA: TGTGCCAGCAGCTTGGGAAATAGCAACTATGGCTACACCTTC

size: NA
J: TRBJ2-7
D: TRBD2
V: TRBV28
CDR3: CASRLAGGSGEQYF
DNA: TGTGCCAGCAGGCTAGCGGGAGGGTCGGGAGAGCAGTACTTC

size: NA
J: TRBJ2-5
D: TRBD1
V: TRBV30
CDR3: CAWSPTDRGGTETQYF
DNA: TGTGCCTGGAGTCCCACCGACAGGGGGGGAACGGAGACCCAGTACTTC

size: NA
J: TRBJ1-4
D: NA
V: TRBV28
CDR3: CASSALRDAGEKLFF
DNA: TGTGCCAGCAGTGCTCTCCGGGACGCGGGCGAAAAACTGTTTTTT

size: NA
J: TRBJ1-2
D: NA
V: TRBV5-4
CDR3: CASSAVRGGLNYGYTF
DNA: TGTGCCAGCAGCGCTGTACGGGGGGGGCTTAACTATGGCTACACCTTC

size: NA
J: TRBJ1-2
D: NA
V: TRBV19
CDR3: CASSIGGNYGYTF
DNA: TGTGCCAGTAGTATTGGGGGGAACTATGGCTACACCTTC

size: NA
J: TRBJ1-3
D: NA
V: TRBV28
CDR3: CASSLQASNGNTIYF
DNA: TGTGCCAGCAGTTTACAGGCTTCAAATGGAAACACCATATATTTT

size: NA
J: TRBJ2-3
D: TRBD1
V: TRBV28
CDR3: CASSSDRGSDTQYF
DNA: TGTGCCAGCAGTTCGGACAGGGGGAGCGATACGCAGTATTTT

size: few
J: TRBJ2-7
D: TRBD1
V: TRBV19
CDR3: CASSRRDSSYEQYF
DNA: TGTGCCAGTAGTAGAAGGGACAGCTCCTACGAGCAGTACTTC

size: NA
J: TRBJ2-7
D: NA
V: TRBV4-2
CDR3: CASSQASQGYEQYF
DNA: TGTGCCAGCAGCCAAGCCTCCCAGGGGTACGAGCAGTACTTC

size: NA
J: TRBJ2-2
D: TRBD2
V: TRBV19
CDR3: CASRRTSGAPGELFF
DNA: TGTGCCAGTAGAAGGACTAGCGGGGCCCCCGGGGAGCTGTTTTTT

size: NA
J: TRBJ1-3
D: NA
V: TRBV30
CDR3: CAWSVLSGDGNTIYF
DNA: TGTGCCTGGAGTGTACTTTCAGGGGACGGAAACACCATATATTTT

size: NA
J: TRBJ2-3
D: TRBD1
V: TRBV28
CDR3: CASRDRDRTDTQYF
DNA: TGTGCCAGCAGGGACCGGGACAGGACAGATACGCAGTATTTT

size: NA
J: TRBJ1-2
D: TRBD1
V: TRBV7-9
CDR3: CASSGQGYEGYTF
DNA: TGTGCCAGCAGCGGACAGGGCTATGAAGGCTACACCTTC

size: few
J: TRBJ1-1
D: NA
V: TRBV7-2
CDR3: CASRRSSVNTEAFF
DNA: TGTGCCAGCAGACGATCCTCGGTAAACACTGAAGCTTTCTTT

size: NA
J: TRBJ2-3
D: NA
V: TRBV27
CDR3: CASRTYSTDTQYF
DNA: TGTGCCAGCAGAACTTATAGCACAGATACGCAGTATTTT

size: NA
J: TRBJ2-2
D: NA
V: TRBV10-3
CDR3: CAISATSSGNTGELFF
DNA: TGTGCCATCAGCGCTACTAGCAGTGGTAACACCGGGGAGCTGTTTTTT

size: NA
J: TRBJ2-7
D: TRBD2
V: TRBV7-8
CDR3: CASGRVGNEQYF
DNA: TGTGCCAGCGGGAGGGTAGGCAACGAGCAGTACTTC

size: NA
J: TRBJ2-5
D: NA
V: TRBV9
CDR3: CASSVEWGAKETQYF
DNA: TGTGCCAGCAGCGTAGAGTGGGGGGCAAAGGAGACCCAGTACTTC

size: NA
J: TRBJ1-2
D: NA
V: TRBV2
CDR3: CASTPSSYGYTF
DNA: TGTGCCAGCACCCCAAGTTCCTATGGCTACACCTTC

size: NA
J: TRBJ1-3
D: NA
V: TRBV6-1
CDR3: CASSAGNSGNTIYF
DNA: TGTGCCAGCAGCGCAGGGAACTCTGGAAACACCATATATTTT

size: NA
J: TRBJ1-1
D: NA
V: TRBV2
CDR3: CASDQGSAGAFF
DNA: TGTGCCAGCGACCAGGGGTCCGCGGGTGCTTTCTTT

size: NA
J: TRBJ2-1
D: TRBD2
V: TRBV5-1
CDR3: CASSLLGLAGDFSNEQFF
DNA: TGCGCCAGCAGCTTGTTGGGACTAGCGGGAGACTTTAGCAATGAGCAGTTCTTC

size: NA
J: TRBJ1-5
D: NA
V: TRBV4-2
CDR3: CASSQAFYGVQPQHF
DNA: TGTGCCAGCAGCCAAGCCTTCTACGGAGTTCAGCCCCAGCATTTT

size: NA
J: TRBJ2-1
D: TRBD2
V: TRBV6-6
CDR3: CASQKGTSGNEQFF
DNA: TGTGCCAGCCAAAAAGGGACTAGCGGCAATGAGCAGTTCTTC

size: few
J: TRBJ1-1
D: TRBD1
V: TRBV28
CDR3: CASSLWDRGLGTEAFF
DNA: TGTGCCAGCAGTTTATGGGACAGGGGGCTGGGCACTGAAGCTTTCTTT

size: NA
J: TRBJ2-4
D: TRBD2
V: TRBV6-1
CDR3: CASSETSGSSNIQYF
DNA: TGTGCCAGCAGTGAGACTAGCGGGAGTTCGAACATTCAGTACTTC

size: NA
J: TRBJ2-7
D: TRBD1
V: TRBV6-4
CDR3: CASSVGTGGSYEQYF
DNA: TGTGCCAGCAGCGTGGGGACAGGGGGATCCTACGAGCAGTACTTC

size: once
J: TRBJ1-1
D: NA
V: TRBV4-3
CDR3: CASSQDTYTEAFF
DNA: TGCGCCAGCAGCCAAGACACCTACACTGAAGCTTTCTTT

size: NA
J: TRBJ1-1
D: NA
V: TRBV5-1
CDR3: CASSLEEGGTEAFF
DNA: TGCGCCAGCAGCTTGGAGGAGGGGGGCACTGAAGCTTTCTTT

size: once
J: TRBJ2-2
D: NA
V: TRBV7-2
CDR3: CASSLARGVAGELFF
DNA: TGTGCCAGCAGCTTAGCGCGAGGGGTAGCCGGGGAGCTGTTTTTT

size: NA
J: TRBJ2-1
D: NA
V: TRBV21-1
CDR3: CASSYRGERDEQFF
DNA: TGTGCCAGCAGTTACAGGGGCGAAAGGGATGAGCAGTTCTTC

size: NA
J: TRBJ2-3
D: NA
V: TRBV9
CDR3: CASSAGMGVGTDTQYF
DNA: TGTGCCAGCAGCGCGGGGATGGGGGTAGGAACAGATACGCAGTATTTT

size: NA
J: TRBJ2-2
D: NA
V: TRBV6-1
CDR3: CASSGGRVRTGELFF
DNA: TGTGCCAGCAGTGGGGGTAGGGTTCGTACCGGGGAGCTGTTTTTT

size: NA
J: TRBJ2-3
D: NA
V: TRBV29-1
CDR3: CSALRGGTDTQYF
DNA: TGCAGCGCTCTGAGAGGTGGGACAGATACGCAGTATTTT